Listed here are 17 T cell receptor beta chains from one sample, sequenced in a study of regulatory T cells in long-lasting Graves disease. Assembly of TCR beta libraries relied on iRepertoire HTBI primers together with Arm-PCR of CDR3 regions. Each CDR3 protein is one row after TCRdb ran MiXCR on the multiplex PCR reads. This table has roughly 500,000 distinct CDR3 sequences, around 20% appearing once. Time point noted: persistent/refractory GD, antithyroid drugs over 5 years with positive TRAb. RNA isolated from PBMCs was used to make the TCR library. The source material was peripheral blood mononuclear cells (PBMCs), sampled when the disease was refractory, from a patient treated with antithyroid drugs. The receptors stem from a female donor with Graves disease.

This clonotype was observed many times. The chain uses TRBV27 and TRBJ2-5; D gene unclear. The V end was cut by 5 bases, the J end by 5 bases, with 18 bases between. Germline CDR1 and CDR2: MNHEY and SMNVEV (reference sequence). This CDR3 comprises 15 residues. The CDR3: CASSNADLPRETQYF. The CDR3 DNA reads TGTGCCAGCAGTAACGCAGACCTTCCAAGGGAGACCCAGTACTTC.

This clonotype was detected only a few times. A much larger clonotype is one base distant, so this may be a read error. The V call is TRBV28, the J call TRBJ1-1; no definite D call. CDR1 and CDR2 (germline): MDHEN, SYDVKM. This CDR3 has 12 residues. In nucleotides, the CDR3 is TGTGCCAGCAGTTTTGCTCTCGCTGAAGCTTCCTTT. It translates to CASSFALAEASF. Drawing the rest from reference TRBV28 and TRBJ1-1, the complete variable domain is DVKVTQSSRYLVKRTGEKVFLECVQDMDHENMFWYRQDPGLGLRLIYFSYDVKMKEKGDIPEGYSVSREKKERFSLILESASTNQTSMYLCASSFALAEASFGQGTRLTVV.

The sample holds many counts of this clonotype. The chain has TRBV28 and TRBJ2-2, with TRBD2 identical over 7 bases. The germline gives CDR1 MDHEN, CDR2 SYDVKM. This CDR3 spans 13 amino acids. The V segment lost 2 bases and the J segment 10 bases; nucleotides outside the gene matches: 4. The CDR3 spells CASSLAGEEELFF. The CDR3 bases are TGTGCCAGCAGTTTAGCGGGGGAGGAGGAGCTGTTTTTT.

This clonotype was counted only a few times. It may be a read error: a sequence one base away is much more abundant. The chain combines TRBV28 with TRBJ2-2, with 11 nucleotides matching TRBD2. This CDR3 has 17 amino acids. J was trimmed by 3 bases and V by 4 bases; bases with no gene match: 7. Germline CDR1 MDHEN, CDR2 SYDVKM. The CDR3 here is CASSSSTSGVDTGELFF. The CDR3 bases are TGTGCCAGCAGTTCCTCGACTAGCGGGGTCGACACCGGGGAGCTGTTTTTT.

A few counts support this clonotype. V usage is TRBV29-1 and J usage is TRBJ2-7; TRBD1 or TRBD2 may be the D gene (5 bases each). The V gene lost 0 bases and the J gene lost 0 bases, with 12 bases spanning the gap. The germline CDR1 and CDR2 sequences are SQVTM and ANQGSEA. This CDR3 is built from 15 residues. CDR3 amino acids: CSVEEGTVSSYEQYF. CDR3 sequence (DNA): TGCAGCGTTGAAGAAGGGACCGTAAGCTCCTACGAGCAGTACTTC.

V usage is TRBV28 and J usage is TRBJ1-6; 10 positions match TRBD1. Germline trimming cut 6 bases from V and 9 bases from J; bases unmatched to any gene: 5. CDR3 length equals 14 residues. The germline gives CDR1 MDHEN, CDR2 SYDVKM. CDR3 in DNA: TGTGCCAGCAGACCCGGGACAGGGGTTTCACCCCTCCACTTT. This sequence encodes CASRPGTGVSPLHF.

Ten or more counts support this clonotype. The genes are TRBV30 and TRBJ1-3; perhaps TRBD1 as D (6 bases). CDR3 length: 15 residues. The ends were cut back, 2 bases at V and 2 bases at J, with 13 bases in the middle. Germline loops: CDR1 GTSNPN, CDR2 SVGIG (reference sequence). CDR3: CAWSRTGTAGNTIYF. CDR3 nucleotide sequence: TGTGCCTGGAGTAGAACAGGGACGGCTGGAAACACCATATATTTT. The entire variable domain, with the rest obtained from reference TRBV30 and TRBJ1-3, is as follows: SQTIHQWPATLVQPVGSPLSLECTVEGTSNPNLYWYRQAAGRGLQLLFYSVGIGQISSEVPQNLSASRPQDRQFILSSKKLLLSDSGFYLCAWSRTGTAGNTIYFGEGSWLTVV.

This chain's CDR3 is CASSTGTSGLGGQYF. For the CDR3, the DNA is TGTGCCAGTAGTACCGGGACTAGCGGCTTGGGGGGGCAGTACTTC. This chain joins TRBV19 and TRBJ2-7; 11 bases fit TRBD2. V was clipped by 4 bases and J by 9 bases; unmatched bases: 11. CDR1 LNHDA and CDR2 SQIVND come from the germline V gene (reference sequence). The CDR3 loop spans 15 amino acids.

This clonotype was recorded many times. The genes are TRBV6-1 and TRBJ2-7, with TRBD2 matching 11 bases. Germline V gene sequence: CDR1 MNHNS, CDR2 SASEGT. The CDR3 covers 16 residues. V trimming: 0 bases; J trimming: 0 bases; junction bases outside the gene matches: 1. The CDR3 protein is CASSEATSGISYEQYF. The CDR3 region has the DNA TGTGCCAGCAGTGAAGCGACTAGCGGGATCTCCTACGAGCAGTACTTC.

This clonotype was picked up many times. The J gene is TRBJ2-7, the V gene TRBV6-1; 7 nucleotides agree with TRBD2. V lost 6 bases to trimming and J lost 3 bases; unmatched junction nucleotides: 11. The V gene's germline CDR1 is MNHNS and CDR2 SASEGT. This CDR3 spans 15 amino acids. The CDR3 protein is CASSARGSGYYEQYF. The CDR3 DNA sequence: TGTGCCAGCAGCGCCCGGGGTAGCGGGTACTACGAGCAGTACTTC.

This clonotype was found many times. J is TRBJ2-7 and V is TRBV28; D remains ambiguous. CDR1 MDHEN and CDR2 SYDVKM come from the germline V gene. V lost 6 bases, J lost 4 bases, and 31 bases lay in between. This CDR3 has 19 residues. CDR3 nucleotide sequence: TGTGCCAGCAGAATCAAACCCGCCGTGGCGAGGCGCCCCGCTTACGAGCAGTACTTC. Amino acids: CASRIKPAVARRPAYEQYF.

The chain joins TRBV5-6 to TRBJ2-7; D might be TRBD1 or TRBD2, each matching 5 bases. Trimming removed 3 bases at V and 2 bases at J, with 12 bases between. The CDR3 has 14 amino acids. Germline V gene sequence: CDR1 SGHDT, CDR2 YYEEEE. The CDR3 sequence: CASSSGRNPYEQYF. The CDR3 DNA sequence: TGTGCCAGCAGCTCGGGACGGAATCCCTACGAGCAGTACTTC.

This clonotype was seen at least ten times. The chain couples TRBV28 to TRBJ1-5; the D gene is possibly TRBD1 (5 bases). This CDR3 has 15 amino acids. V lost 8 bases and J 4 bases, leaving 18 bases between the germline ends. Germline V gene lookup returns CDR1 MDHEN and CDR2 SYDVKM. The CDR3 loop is CASGNRDRGNQPQHF. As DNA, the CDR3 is TGTGCCAGCGGGAACCGGGACCGAGGGAATCAGCCCCAGCATTTT.

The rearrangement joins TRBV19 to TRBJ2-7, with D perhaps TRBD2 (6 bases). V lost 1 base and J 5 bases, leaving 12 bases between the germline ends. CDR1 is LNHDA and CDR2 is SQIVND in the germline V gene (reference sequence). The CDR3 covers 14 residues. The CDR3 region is CASSIGVRDHEQYF. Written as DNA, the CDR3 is TGTGCCAGTAGTATAGGTGTGCGGGACCACGAGCAGTACTTC.

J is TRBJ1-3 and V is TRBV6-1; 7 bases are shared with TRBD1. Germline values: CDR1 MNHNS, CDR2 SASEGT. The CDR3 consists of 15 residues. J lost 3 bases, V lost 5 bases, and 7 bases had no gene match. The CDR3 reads CASSSTGVVGNTIYF. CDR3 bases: TGTGCCAGCAGTTCTACAGGGGTTGTTGGAAACACCATATATTTT.

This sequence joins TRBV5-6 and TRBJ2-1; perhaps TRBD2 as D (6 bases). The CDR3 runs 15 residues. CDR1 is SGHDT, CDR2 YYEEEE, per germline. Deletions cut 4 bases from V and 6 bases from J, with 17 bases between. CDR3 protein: CASSRTAWRGNEQFF. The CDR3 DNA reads TGTGCCAGCAGCCGGACGGCGTGGCGGGGCAATGAGCAGTTCTTC. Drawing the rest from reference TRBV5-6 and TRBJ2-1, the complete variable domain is DAGVTQSPTHLIKTRGQQVTLRCSPKSGHDTVSWYQQALGQGPQFIFQYYEEEERQRGNFPDRFSGHQFPNYSSELNVNALLLGDSALYLCASSRTAWRGNEQFFGPGTRLTVL.

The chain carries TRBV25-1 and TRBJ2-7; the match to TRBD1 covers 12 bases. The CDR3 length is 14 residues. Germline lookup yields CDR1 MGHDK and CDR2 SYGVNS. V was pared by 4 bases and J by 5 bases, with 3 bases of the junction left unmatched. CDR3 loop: CASSGGQGAHEQYF. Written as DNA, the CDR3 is TGTGCCAGCAGTGGGGGACAGGGGGCTCACGAGCAGTACTTC.